This passage covers 9 T cell receptor beta chains from one sample sequenced in a study of T cells in Graves' hyperthyroidism and ophthalmopathy. Researchers took RNA transcripts and amplified the TCR beta CDR3 regions from them. With the HTBI primer set, the TCR CDR3 went through a first round of RT-PCR. TCRdb re-called the multiplex PCR reads with MiXCR, one entry per CDR3 protein. The table records over 500,000 distinct CDR3 sequences, 11% to 15% of them present only once. The specimen was blood. The receptors stem from a woman aged 40 to 50 with Graves' hyperthyroidism.

In this sample, this clonotype turned up many times. This sequence joins TRBV28 and TRBJ1-1; D not resolved. This CDR3 contains 15 residues. Germline V CDR1 and CDR2: MDHEN, SYDVKM. V lost 2 bases and J 0 bases, leaving 10 bases between the germline ends. The CDR3 coding sequence is TGTGCCAGCAGTTTAGCGGGTAAGATGAACACTGAAGCTTTCTTT. Its translation: CASSLAGKMNTEAFF.

This clonotype showed up just a few times. A much larger clone differs by one base, so this may be a read error. The genes are TRBV28 and TRBJ2-5, with D perhaps matching TRBD1 or TRBD2 (7 bases each). TRBJ2-1 explains the end of the DNA better; the J call may be wrong. CDR1 and CDR2 from the germline V gene are MDHEN and SYDVKM. The CDR3 has 15 amino acids. In DNA form, the CDR3 reads TGTGCCAGCAGCCCTCCGACAGGGAGGGCAGAGACCCAGTTCTTC. Protein product: CASSPPTGRAETQFF.

The chain uses TRBV7-9 and TRBJ1-1; 7 bases agree with TRBD1. The J segment lost 1 base and the V segment lost 5 bases, leaving 7 bases of the junction unmatched. This CDR3 is built from 15 residues. Germline-derived CDR1 and CDR2 are SEHNR and FQNEAQ (reference sequence). The CDR3 nucleotides read TGTGCCAGCAGCCAATCCGGGACAGAGAACACTGAAGCTTTCTTT. Encoded protein: CASSQSGTENTEAFF.

This clonotype was observed at least ten times. The chain has TRBV28 and TRBJ2-5; 8 nucleotides match TRBD2. This CDR3 is built from 16 residues. Germline V gene data show CDR1 as MDHEN and CDR2 as SYDVKM. J gave up 4 bases and V 5 bases, and 12 bases lay outside the gene matches. CDR3 DNA: TGTGCCAGCAGTCAACTAAGCGGGAGAGTTTCAGAGACCCAGTACTTC. As protein: CASSQLSGRVSETQYF.

The sample holds many counts of this clonotype. The chain links TRBV2 to TRBJ2-2, with 8 positions matching TRBD1. Germline V gene sequence: CDR1 SNHLY, CDR2 FYNNEI. The CDR3 covers 15 residues. Unmatched junction bases numbered 5, after V lost 7 bases and J lost 1 base. The CDR3 DNA reads as TGTGCCAGCATCCGAGGACAGGGGAACACCGGGGAGCTGTTTTTT. This translates into CASIRGQGNTGELFF.

This clonotype has a count of ten or more. This rearrangement joins TRBV7-9 to TRBJ1-2; no firm D call. V lost 5 bases to trimming and J lost 3 bases, with 16 bases between them. This CDR3 comprises 15 residues. The germline gives CDR1 SEHNR, CDR2 FQNEAQ (reference sequence). CDR3 bases: TGTGCCAGCAGCCCAGAGAGCCGATGGTACTATGGCTACACCTTC. It encodes CASSPESRWYYGYTF.

The sample holds a few counts of this clonotype. The chain employs TRBV19 and TRBJ1-5; possible D gene TRBD1, 6 bases. The germline CDR1 and CDR2 sequences are LNHDA and SQIVND (reference sequence). The V end was cut by 6 bases, the J end by 2 bases, with 17 bases between. The CDR3 totals 16 residues. In nucleotides, the CDR3 is TGTGCCAGTAGGACACAGGGCGGAATGGGCAATCAGCCCCAGCATTTT. This gives the protein CASRTQGGMGNQPQHF.

The chain carries TRBV24-1 and TRBJ2-7; 7 bases are a match to TRBD1. V lost 8 bases, J lost 3 bases, and 12 bases stayed unmatched. There are 15 residues in the CDR3. CDR1 KGHDR and CDR2 SFDVKD come from the germline V gene. The CDR3 DNA reads TGTGCCACCATGGGACAGCGTCACGCATTCTACGAGCAGTACTTC. It is translated as CATMGQRHAFYEQYF.

A few counts support this clonotype. This chain joins TRBV18 and TRBJ2-1; D may be TRBD2 (6 bases). CDR1 is KGHSH, CDR2 LQKENI, per germline. Trimming pared 1 base from V and 6 bases from J, leaving 10 bases between. The CDR3 is made up of 14 amino acids. The CDR3 coding sequence is TGTGCCAGCTCACCACAGACTAGTTTCAATGAGCAGTTCTTC. Residues: CASSPQTSFNEQFF.